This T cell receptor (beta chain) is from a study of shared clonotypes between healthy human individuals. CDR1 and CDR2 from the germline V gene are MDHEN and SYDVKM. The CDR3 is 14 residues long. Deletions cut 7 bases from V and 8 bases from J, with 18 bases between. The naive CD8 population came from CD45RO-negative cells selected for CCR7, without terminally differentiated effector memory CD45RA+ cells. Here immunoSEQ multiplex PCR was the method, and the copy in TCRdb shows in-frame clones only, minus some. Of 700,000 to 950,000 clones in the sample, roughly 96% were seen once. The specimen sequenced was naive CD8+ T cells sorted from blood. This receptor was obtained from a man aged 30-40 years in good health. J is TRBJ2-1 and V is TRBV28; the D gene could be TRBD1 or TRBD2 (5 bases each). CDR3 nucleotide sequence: TGTGCCAGCACACTAGGGGACCCGTGGGATGAGCAGTTCTTC. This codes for CASTLGDPWDEQFF. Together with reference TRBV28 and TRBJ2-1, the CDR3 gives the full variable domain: DVKVTQSSRYLVKRTGEKVFLECVQDMDHENMFWYRQDPGLGLRLIYFSYDVKMKEKGDIPEGYSVSREKKERFSLILESASTNQTSMYLCASTLGDPWDEQFFGPGTRLTVL.